The 3 T cell receptor beta chains below come from one sample, sequenced in a study of T cells in Graves' hyperthyroidism and ophthalmopathy. Amplification targeted TCR beta CDR3 regions from RNA transcripts. The HTBI primer set served for first-round RT-PCR of the TCR CDR3. MiXCR, run by TCRdb on the multiplex PCR reads, gives a single entry per CDR3 protein. The data contain 90,000 to 120,000 distinct CDR3 sequences, 15% to 20% of them singletons. Input material: blood. All receptors come from a woman between 50 and 59 years old with Graves' hyperthyroidism.

This clonotype occurred many times. This rearrangement joins TRBV6-2 or TRBV6-3 to TRBJ2-1; 10 nucleotides line up with TRBD2. CDR3 length: 18 amino acids. Germline CDR1 is MNHEY and CDR2 is SVGEGT. The V gene end was trimmed by 4 bases and the J gene end by 5 bases; junction bases not matched to a gene: 14. The CDR3: CASSFSRVAGGRNNEQFF. Here the CDR3 DNA reads TGTGCCAGCAGTTTCTCCCGCGTAGCGGGAGGACGAAACAATGAGCAGTTCTTC.

This clonotype was found many times. The chain combines TRBV7-2 with TRBJ1-3; D might be TRBD1 (6 bases). The CDR3 is made up of 14 amino acids. The germline CDR1 and CDR2 sequences are SGHTA and FQGNSA. The V end was cut by 4 bases, the J end by 0 bases, with 7 bases between. The CDR3 DNA is TGTGCCAGCAGCTGGGACACCTCTGGAAACACCATATATTTT. It is translated as CASSWDTSGNTIYF.

This clonotype was found many times. This chain joins TRBV12-3 or TRBV12-4 and TRBJ2-2, with 10 bases matching TRBD2. The CDR3 loop spans 16 amino acids. V gave up 5 bases and J gave up 8 bases; unmatched junction bases: 11. CDR3 amino acids: CASSSLAGAVRGELFF. The DNA for the CDR3 is TGTGCCAGCAGTAGCCTAGCGGGAGCTGTACGAGGGGAGCTGTTTTTT.